A single sample is the source of the 2 T cell receptor beta chains below, sequenced in a study of blood T cell repertoires in COVID-19 (dated by TCRdb to about 2020). Receptor amplification or capture employed the immunoSEQ multiplex PCR assay. Held by TCRdb, this immuneACCESS table contains in-frame sequences only and omits some clones. Under half of the omission traces to an unresolved V gene where checked; the cause of the rest is unknown. This sample comprises roughly 260,000 clones, about 80% of them detected only once. The ten largest clones capture 4.5% to 5% of the sample. The sample was peripheral blood. These receptors came from a woman of 80 years or more with active or convalescent COVID-19.

V gene TRBV19 combines with J gene TRBJ1-2; unclear D gene. This CDR3 has 12 residues. V shed 1 base and J shed 7 bases, with 7 bases lying between them. Germline V CDR1 and CDR2: LNHDA, SQIVND (reference sequence). CDR3 coding DNA: TGTGCCAGTAGTATAGTGGGCACTGGCTACACCTTC. Protein sequence: CASSIVGTGYTF.

The chain uses TRBV28 and TRBJ1-5; D is unresolved. Trimming pared 6 bases from V and 10 bases from J, leaving 13 bases between. The CDR3 contains 12 residues. The V gene's germline CDR1 is MDHEN and CDR2 SYDVKM. CDR3 protein: CASRGLMIPQHF. CDR3 nucleotide sequence: TGTGCCAGCAGAGGACTAATGATCCCCCAGCATTTT.